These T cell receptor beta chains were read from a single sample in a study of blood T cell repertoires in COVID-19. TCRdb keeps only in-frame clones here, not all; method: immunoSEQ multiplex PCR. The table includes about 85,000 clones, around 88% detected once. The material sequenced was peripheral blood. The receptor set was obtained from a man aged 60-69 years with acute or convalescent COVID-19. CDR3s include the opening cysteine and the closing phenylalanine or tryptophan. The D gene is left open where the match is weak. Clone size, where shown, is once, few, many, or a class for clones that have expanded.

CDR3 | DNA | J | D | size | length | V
CASSDRQGAIEKLFF | TGCGCCAGCAGCGACCGACAGGGAGCAATCGAAAAACTGTTTTTT | TRBJ1-4 | TRBD1 | few | 15 | TRBV4-1
CAWSVQGTPYQPQHF | TGTGCCTGGAGTGTACAGGGGACACCTTATCAGCCCCAGCATTTT | TRBJ1-5 | TRBD1 | . | 15 | TRBV30
CASRPPGGTQYF | TGTGCCAGCAGACCCCCGGGCGGGACGCAGTATTTT | TRBJ2-3 | . | . | 12 | TRBV12-3/TRBV12-4
CASSKLAGGQETQYF | TGTGCCAGCTCTAAACTAGCGGGGGGACAAGAGACCCAGTACTTC | TRBJ2-5 | TRBD2 | . | 15 | TRBV18
CASSSPHEGGGYTF | TGTGCCAGCAGCTCCCCCCACGAAGGCGGGGGCTACACCTTC | TRBJ1-2 | . | . | 14 | TRBV11-2
CASSPGSLNTEAFF | TGTGCCAGCAGCCCCGGGTCATTGAACACTGAAGCTTTCTTT | TRBJ1-1 | . | few | 14 | TRBV7-2
CASSTTGGSQPQHF | TGTGCCAGTAGTACCACAGGGGGCTCTCAGCCCCAGCATTTT | TRBJ1-5 | TRBD1 | . | 14 | TRBV19
CAWSVDRSYGYTF | TGTGCCTGGAGCGTAGACCGGAGCTATGGCTACACCTTC | TRBJ1-2 | . | . | 13 | TRBV30
CASSIIGQSHNQPQHF | TGTGCCAGTAGTATAATCGGACAGTCTCACAATCAGCCCCAGCATTTT | TRBJ1-5 | . | . | 16 | TRBV19
CASSQEGPPAYGYTF | TGCGCCAGCAGCCAAGAGGGGCCCCCAGCCTATGGCTACACCTTC | TRBJ1-2 | . | . | 15 | TRBV4-1
CSVDRTGTTEQYF | TGCAGCGTTGACCGGACAGGGACTACCGAGCAGTACTTC | TRBJ2-7 | . | . | 13 | TRBV29-1
CASSGQGRNEKLFF | TGTGCCAGCTCCGGACAGGGGAGGAATGAAAAACTGTTTTTT | TRBJ1-4 | TRBD1 | once | 14 | TRBV18
CASSPRGRGSNQPQHF | TGTGCCAGCAGCCCCAGGGGGCGCGGGAGCAATCAGCCCCAGCATTTT | TRBJ1-5 | TRBD1 | . | 16 | TRBV27
CASSHTTTVQGFYGYTF | TGTGCCAGCAGTCACACAACGACAGTCCAAGGGTTCTATGGCTACACCTTC | TRBJ1-2 | . | . | 17 | TRBV27
CASSFEAMNTEAFF | TGTGCCAGCAGTTTTGAGGCCATGAACACTGAAGCTTTCTTT | TRBJ1-1 | . | . | 14 | TRBV27
CASSPGRFNEQFF | TGTGCCAGCTCTCCCGGCAGGTTCAATGAGCAGTTCTTC | TRBJ2-1 | . | . | 13 | TRBV18
CASSTRGQVTEAFF | TGTGCCAGCAGCACCAGGGGGCAGGTCACTGAAGCTTTCTTT | TRBJ1-1 | TRBD1 | . | 14 | TRBV7-2
CSASNRGGKTQYF | TGCAGTGCTAGTAATCGGGGTGGGAAGACCCAGTACTTC | TRBJ2-5 | . | . | 13 | TRBV20-1
CASSVTGGAGANVLTF | TGTGCCAGCAGCGTAACAGGGGGCGCTGGGGCCAACGTCCTGACTTTC | TRBJ2-6 | TRBD1 | . | 16 | TRBV7-2
CASSQDKGLGNLDNEKLFF | TGTGCCAGCAGCCAAGATAAGGGGTTAGGGAATTTGGATAATGAAAAACTGTTTTTT | TRBJ1-4 | . | . | 19 | TRBV3-1/TRBV3-2
CASSSRTSGYNEQFF | TGTGCCAGTAGTTCGCGGACTAGCGGCTACAATGAGCAGTTCTTC | TRBJ2-1 | TRBD2 | . | 15 | TRBV19
CAIKGQGNSPLHF | TGTGCCATCAAGGGACAGGGTAATTCACCCCTCCACTTT | TRBJ1-6 | TRBD1 | . | 13 | TRBV10-3
CASRPRTGNTEAFF | TGCGCCAGCAGACCTCGGACAGGGAACACTGAAGCTTTCTTT | TRBJ1-1 | TRBD1 | once | 14 | TRBV5-1
CAIRASPNTEAFF | TGTGCCATCAGGGCCTCCCCCAACACTGAAGCTTTCTTT | TRBJ1-1 | . | . | 13 | TRBV10-3
CASSPQGRSEAFF | TGTGCCAGCAGCCCACAGGGCCGATCTGAAGCTTTCTTT | TRBJ1-1 | . | once | 13 | TRBV7-3
CASSFGLAGAVNYNEQFF | TGTGCCAGCAGCTTTGGACTAGCGGGGGCCGTTAACTACAATGAGCAGTTCTTC | TRBJ2-1 | TRBD2 | once | 18 | TRBV5-4
CASSEGQGEISPLHF | TGTGCCAGCAGTGAGGGACAGGGGGAGATTTCACCCCTCCACTTT | TRBJ1-6 | TRBD1 | . | 15 | TRBV2
CASSMGQGGQPQHF | TGTGCCAGTAGTATGGGACAGGGGGGGCAGCCCCAGCATTTT | TRBJ1-5 | TRBD1 | . | 14 | TRBV19
CASGLSVGGNEKLFF | TGTGCCAGCGGCCTAAGTGTAGGGGGAAATGAAAAACTGTTTTTT | TRBJ1-4 | . | . | 15 | TRBV2
CAWRVQGYGYTF | TGTGCCTGGAGAGTACAGGGATATGGCTACACCTTC | TRBJ1-2 | . | . | 12 | TRBV30
CASTWGDEQFF | TGTGCCAGCACCTGGGGGGATGAGCAGTTCTTC | TRBJ2-1 | . | once | 11 | TRBV7-8
CASSGTGDSPLHF | TGTGCCAGCAGCGGGACAGGGGATTCACCCCTCCACTTT | TRBJ1-6 | TRBD1 | . | 13 | TRBV6-5
CASSPLEGLIDQPQHF | TGTGCCAGCAGCCCCCTCGAGGGCCTGATTGATCAGCCCCAGCATTTT | TRBJ1-5 | . | . | 16 | TRBV6-2/TRBV6-3
CASSLTTGGGYEQYF | TGTGCCAGCAGCTTAACGACAGGGGGGGGATACGAGCAGTACTTC | TRBJ2-7 | TRBD1 | . | 15 | TRBV7-2
CASSDHFDRGTTSYNEQFF | TGTGCCAGCAGTGACCATTTTGACAGGGGGACCACCTCCTACAATGAGCAGTTCTTC | TRBJ2-1 | TRBD1 | . | 19 | TRBV6-4
CASTPLFGGDGYTF | TGTGCCAGTACCCCCCTTTTTGGGGGGGATGGCTACACCTTC | TRBJ1-2 | . | . | 14 | TRBV19
CASRDPTVKAFF | TGTGCCAGTAGAGACCCGACAGTAAAAGCTTTCTTT | TRBJ1-1 | . | . | 12 | TRBV19
CASSQWTDNQPQHF | TGTGCCAGCAGCCAATGGACAGATAATCAGCCCCAGCATTTT | TRBJ1-5 | . | . | 14 | TRBV7-2
CASSDLAGGSNEQFF | TGCGCCAGCAGTGATCTAGCGGGGGGATCTAATGAGCAGTTCTTC | TRBJ2-1 | TRBD2 | . | 15 | TRBV10-2
CASSQGGGKTGELFF | TGCGCCAGCAGCCAAGGGGGGGGCAAGACCGGGGAGCTGTTTTTT | TRBJ2-2 | . | . | 15 | TRBV4-3
CASSDRVLTGGRMKTQYF | TGTGCCAGCAGCGACAGGGTGTTGACGGGGGGGCGTATGAAGACCCAGTACTTC | TRBJ2-5 | . | . | 18 | TRBV27
CASSPGLREGQFF | TGCGCCAGCAGCCCCGGGCTCCGGGAGGGGCAGTTCTTC | TRBJ2-1 | TRBD2 | once | 13 | TRBV5-1
CASSYPTGQGNTEAFF | TGTGCCAGCAGCTACCCAACGGGACAGGGAAACACTGAAGCTTTCTTT | TRBJ1-1 | TRBD1 | . | 16 | TRBV11-2
CASSSSQYQPQHF | TGTGCCAGCAGCTCCTCACAGTATCAGCCCCAGCATTTT | TRBJ1-5 | . | . | 13 | TRBV7-2